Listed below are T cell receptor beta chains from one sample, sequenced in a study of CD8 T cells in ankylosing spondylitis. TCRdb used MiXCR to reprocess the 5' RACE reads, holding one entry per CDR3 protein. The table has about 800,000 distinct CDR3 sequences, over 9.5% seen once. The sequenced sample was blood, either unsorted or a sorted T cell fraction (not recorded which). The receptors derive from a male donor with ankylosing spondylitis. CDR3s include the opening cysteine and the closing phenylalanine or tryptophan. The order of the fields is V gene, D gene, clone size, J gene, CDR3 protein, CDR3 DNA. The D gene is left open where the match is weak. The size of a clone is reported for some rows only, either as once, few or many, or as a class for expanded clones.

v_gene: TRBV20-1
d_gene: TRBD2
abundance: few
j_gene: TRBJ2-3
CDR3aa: CSAQKSGRASDTQYF
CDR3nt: TGCAGTGCTCAGAAGTCCGGGAGGGCCTCAGATACGCAGTATTTT

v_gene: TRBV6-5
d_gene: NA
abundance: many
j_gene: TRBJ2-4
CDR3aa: CASSSYRVAKNIQYF
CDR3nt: TGTGCCAGCAGTTCCTACAGGGTAGCCAAAAACATTCAGTACTTC

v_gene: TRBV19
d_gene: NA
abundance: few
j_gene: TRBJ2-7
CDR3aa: CASSSVGGLLYEQYF
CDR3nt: TGTGCCAGTAGCTCCGTGGGGGGATTACTCTACGAGCAGTACTTC

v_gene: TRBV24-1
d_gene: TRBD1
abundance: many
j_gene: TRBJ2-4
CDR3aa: CATSDSGQRKNIQYF
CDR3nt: TGTGCCACCAGTGACTCGGGACAGCGAAAAAACATTCAGTACTTC

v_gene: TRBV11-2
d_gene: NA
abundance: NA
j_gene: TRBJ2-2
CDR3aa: CASSLLDPNTGELFF
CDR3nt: TGTGCCAGCAGCTTGCTGGATCCGAACACCGGGGAGCTGTTTTTT

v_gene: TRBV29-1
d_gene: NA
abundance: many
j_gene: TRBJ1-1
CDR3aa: CSVVVRGVNTEAFF
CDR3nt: TGCAGCGTTGTTGTTCGGGGGGTGAACACTGAAGCTTTCTTT

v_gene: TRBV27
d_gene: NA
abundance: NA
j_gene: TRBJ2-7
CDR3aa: CASIVTMVMRGRDEQYF
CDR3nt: TGTGCCAGCATAGTGACTATGGTGATGAGGGGCAGGGATGAGCAGTACTTC

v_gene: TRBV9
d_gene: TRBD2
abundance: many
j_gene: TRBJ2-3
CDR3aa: CASSERGGSADTQYF
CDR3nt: TGTGCCAGCAGCGAGAGGGGAGGGAGCGCAGATACGCAGTATTTT

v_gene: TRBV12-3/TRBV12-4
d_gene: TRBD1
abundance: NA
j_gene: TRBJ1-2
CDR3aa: CASSLRQGGFYGYTF
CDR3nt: TGTGCCAGCAGTTTAAGGCAGGGGGGCTTTTATGGCTACACCTTC

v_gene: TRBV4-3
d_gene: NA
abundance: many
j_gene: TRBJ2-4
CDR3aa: CASSLTAASAKNIQYF
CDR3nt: TGCGCCAGCAGCCTCACAGCCGCTTCAGCCAAAAACATTCAGTACTTC

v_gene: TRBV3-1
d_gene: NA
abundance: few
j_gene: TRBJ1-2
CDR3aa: CASSGRGLAGYTF
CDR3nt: TGTGCCAGCAGCGGCAGGGGTTTGGCTGGCTACACCTTC

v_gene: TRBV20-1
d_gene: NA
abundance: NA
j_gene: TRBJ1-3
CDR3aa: CSASVSQGGNTIYF
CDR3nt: TGCAGTGCTAGTGTAAGCCAGGGCGGAAACACCATATATTTT

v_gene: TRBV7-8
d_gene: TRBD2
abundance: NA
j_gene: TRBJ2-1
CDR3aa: CASSPPRLAGGHDEQFF
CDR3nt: TGTGCCAGCAGCCCGCCGCGTCTAGCGGGAGGGCACGATGAGCAGTTCTTC

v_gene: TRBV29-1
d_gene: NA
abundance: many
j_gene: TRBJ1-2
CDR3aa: CSVEDPAYGYTF
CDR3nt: TGCAGCGTTGAAGATCCCGCCTATGGCTACACCTTC

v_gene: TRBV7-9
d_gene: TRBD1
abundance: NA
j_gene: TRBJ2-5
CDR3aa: CASSLDYRGLGGETQYF
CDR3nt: TGTGCCAGCAGCTTAGACTACAGGGGGCTTGGAGGGGAGACCCAGTACTTC

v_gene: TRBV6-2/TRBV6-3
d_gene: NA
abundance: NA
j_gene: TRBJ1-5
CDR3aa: CASQTPTGGDQPQHF
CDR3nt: TGTGCCAGCCAGACCCCGACGGGCGGAGACCAGCCCCAGCATTTT

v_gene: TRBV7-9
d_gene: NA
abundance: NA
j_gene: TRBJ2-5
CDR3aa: CASSLVDTQETQYF
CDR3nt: TGTGCCAGCAGCTTAGTAGACACACAAGAGACCCAGTACTTC

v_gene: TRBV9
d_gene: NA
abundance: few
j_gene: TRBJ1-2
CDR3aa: CASRSWGVGGYTF
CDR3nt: TGTGCCAGCCGGTCATGGGGAGTCGGTGGCTACACCTTC

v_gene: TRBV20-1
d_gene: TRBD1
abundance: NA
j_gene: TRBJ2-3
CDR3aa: CSAPDRGLDTQYF
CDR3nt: TGCAGTGCACCTGACAGGGGGCTAGATACGCAGTATTTT

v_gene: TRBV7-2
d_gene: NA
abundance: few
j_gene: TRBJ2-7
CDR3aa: CASSLAHGYEQYF
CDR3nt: TGTGCCAGCAGCTTAGCGCATGGCTACGAGCAGTACTTC

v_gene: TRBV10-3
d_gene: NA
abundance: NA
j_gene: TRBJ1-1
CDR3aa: CATNRVGNTEAFF
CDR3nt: TGTGCCACGAACAGGGTGGGGAACACTGAAGCTTTCTTT

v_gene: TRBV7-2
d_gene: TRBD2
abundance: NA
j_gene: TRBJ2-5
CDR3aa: CASSGRLAGDRETQYF
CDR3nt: TGTGCCAGCAGCGGACGACTAGCGGGAGACCGAGAGACCCAGTACTTC

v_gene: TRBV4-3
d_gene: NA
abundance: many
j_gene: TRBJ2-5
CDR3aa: CASSQELLGTQYF
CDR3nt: TGCGCCAGCAGCCAAGAACTCCTCGGGACCCAGTACTTC

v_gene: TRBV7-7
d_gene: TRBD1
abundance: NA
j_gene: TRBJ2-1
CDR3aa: CASSPAGGSLNNEQFF
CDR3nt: TGTGCTAGCAGCCCCGCAGGGGGCTCCCTAAACAATGAGCAGTTCTTC